This TCR beta chain is from a study of persistence of HIV-infected CD4 T cells. Across the whole study: Median time on suppressive ART was 8 years. A couple of participants gave one leukapheresis sample; others gave up to roughly 180 mL blood repeatedly.

Stimulation used around 10 ug/mL lysate from CMV-infected fibroblasts. CD40L-negative CD69-negative CD45RO-high memory CD4+ T cells were sorted as populations depleted of antigen-responding cells. On this clone: What it binds is not known. Other DNA sequences in the sample encode the same CDR3.

Germline CDR1 reads LGHDT; CDR2 reads YNNKEL (reference sequence). The V gene lost 1 base and the J gene lost 4 bases, with 5 bases spanning the gap. This CDR3 comprises 13 residues. This was the immunoSEQ version 4 assay in survey mode. The assay was immunoSEQ multiplex PCR, and TCRdb's table has in-frame clones only and misses some. The sample lists some 41,000 clones; 75% to 90% were seen once. The source was CD4+ T cells sorted from PBMCs after approximately 20-hour stimulation, collected from a patient who received antiretroviral therapy. This TCR derives from an adult man with HIV who was CMV-seropositive. The J gene is TRBJ1-3, the V gene TRBV3-1 (or the pseudogene TRBV3-2); D gene ambiguous. The chain's CDR3 is CASSQVPGNTIYF. The CDR3 DNA reads TGTGCCAGCAGCCAAGTCCCCGGAAACACCATATATTTT.